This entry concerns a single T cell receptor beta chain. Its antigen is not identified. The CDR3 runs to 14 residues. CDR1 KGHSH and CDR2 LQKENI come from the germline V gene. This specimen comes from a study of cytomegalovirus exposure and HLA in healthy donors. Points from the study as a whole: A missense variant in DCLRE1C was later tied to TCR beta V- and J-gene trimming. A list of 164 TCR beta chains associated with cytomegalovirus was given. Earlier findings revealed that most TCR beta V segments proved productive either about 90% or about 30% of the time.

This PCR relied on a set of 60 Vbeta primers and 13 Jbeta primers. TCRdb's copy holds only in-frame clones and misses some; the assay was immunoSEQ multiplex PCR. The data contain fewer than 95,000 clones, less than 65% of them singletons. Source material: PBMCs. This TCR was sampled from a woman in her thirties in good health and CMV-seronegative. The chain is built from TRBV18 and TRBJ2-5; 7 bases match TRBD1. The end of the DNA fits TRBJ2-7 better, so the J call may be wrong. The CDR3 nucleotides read TGTGCCAGCTCACCAAGACAGGGTACCTACGAGCAGTACTTC. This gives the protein CASSPRQGTYEQYF.